This T cell receptor (beta chain) was sequenced for a study of CD8+CD57+ T cells in acquired aplastic anemia. Across the whole study: DNA from sorted CD4+ and CD8+ cells averaged roughly 3.2 ug. Study observations and caveats: Overlapping CD8+ CDR3 repertoires of patients and controls contained under 35 shared sequences.

This clonotype appeared many times. Its antigen is undetermined. For sequencing, patients were chosen who had shown expansion of CD8+CD57+ cells by flow cytometry. The study sampled blood from patients who had received no therapy. Genomic DNA served as template for TCR beta VDJ and CDR3 profiling. TCRdb called the reads again in MiXCR, with one record for every CDR3 protein. The sample consists of some 170,000 distinct CDR3 sequences, around 48% of them appearing once. This receptor was taken from a human donor with aplastic anemia. The sequenced material came from sorted CD4+, CD8+, or CD8+CD57+ T cells (not recorded which) from PBMCs.

CDR3 protein: CAISVRETDTQYF. The CDR3 region has the DNA TGTGCCATCAGTGTCAGGGAGACAGATACGCAGTATTTT. V is TRBV10-3 and J is TRBJ2-3; D assignment may be TRBD1 or TRBD2 (5 bases each). CDR3 length equals 13 residues. CDR1 ENHRY and CDR2 SYGVKD come from the germline V gene. V lost 4 bases to trimming and J lost 3 bases, with 8 bases between them.